The 2 T cell receptor beta chains reported below all come from one sample, sequenced in a study of Ad26.COV2.S vaccination and SARS-CoV-2 variants. Treatment in this sample: some 20 received Ad26.COV2.S at low or high dose, single or two shots; roughly five received placebo; per-sample allocation not given. Sampling was done on day 63 after the first vaccine or placebo injection. Profiled with immunoSEQ multiplex PCR; TCRdb holds only in-frame clones, not every one. This sample has 430,000 or so clones; 89% occur once, and the top ten carry roughly 2.5%. Sequenced material: peripheral blood, taken in a trial of Ad26.COV2.S vaccine versus placebo. The receptor source for this set is a person aged 18-60 years who received the Ad26.COV2.S COVID-19 vaccine or a placebo.

This rearrangement joins TRBV12-5 to TRBJ1-4; D ambiguous. CDR1 is LGHNT and CDR2 is FRNRAP in the germline V gene. This CDR3 is 12 amino acids long. The V end was cut by 8 bases, the J end by 6 bases, with 10 bases between. The chain's CDR3 is CASSREDEKLFF. The CDR3 region has the DNA TGTGCTAGTTCCAGAGAGGATGAAAAACTGTTTTTT.

This CDR3 reads CATSDSRGRGGYTF. The DNA of the CDR3 is TGTGCCACCAGTGATTCAAGGGGGCGCGGCGGCTACACCTTC. The chain has TRBV24-1 and TRBJ1-2; TRBD1 matches 7 bases. The CDR3 consists of 14 residues. V shed 2 bases and J 8 bases; nucleotides not matched to a gene: 7. The germline gives CDR1 KGHDR, CDR2 SFDVKD.